Listed below are T cell receptor beta chains from one sample, sequenced in a study of CD8+ T cells in alopecia areata. The data were produced by immunoSEQ multiplex PCR, yet TCRdb's version contains in-frame clones alone and is incomplete. The sample lists about 130,000 clones, 45% to 60% seen once, with approximately 15% in the top ten. This specimen consisted of CD8+ T cells sorted from blood, obtained at week 4, from a patient treated with tofacitinib. These receptors were collected from a human donor with alopecia areata. The conserved cysteine and the conserved F or W are not part of the CDR3 here. Each record gives: J gene, V gene, CDR3 protein.

j_gene: TRBJ2-7
v_gene: TRBV27
CDR3aa: ASNSLGALDYEQY

j_gene: TRBJ2-7
v_gene: TRBV7-8
CDR3aa: ASSSQTSGEDEQY

j_gene: TRBJ2-3
v_gene: TRBV30
CDR3aa: AWNPDFTDTQY

j_gene: TRBJ1-2
v_gene: TRBV27
CDR3aa: ASSNTGTTYGYT

j_gene: TRBJ2-7
v_gene: TRBV29-1
CDR3aa: SVEGGEESYEQY

j_gene: TRBJ2-1
v_gene: TRBV10-3
CDR3aa: AISESDRDVYEQF

j_gene: TRBJ2-4
v_gene: TRBV7-9
CDR3aa: ASSPATGAKNIQY

j_gene: TRBJ2-3
v_gene: TRBV5-1
CDR3aa: ASSSTSGDTQY

j_gene: TRBJ1-2
v_gene: TRBV7-9
CDR3aa: ASSLAGSDYGYT

j_gene: TRBJ2-7
v_gene: TRBV1
CDR3aa: TSLAYAPLYGEQY

j_gene: TRBJ2-7
v_gene: TRBV19
CDR3aa: ASSIADYSYEQY

j_gene: TRBJ1-6
v_gene: TRBV30
CDR3aa: AWSVLSGDPF

j_gene: TRBJ1-5
v_gene: TRBV5-6
CDR3aa: ASSLGGANQPQH

j_gene: TRBJ1-4
v_gene: TRBV29-1
CDR3aa: SVVDEKLF

j_gene: TRBJ2-7
v_gene: TRBV5-6
CDR3aa: ASSSTGSEQY

j_gene: TRBJ2-3
v_gene: TRBV10-3
CDR3aa: AISDLPRIGTDTQY

j_gene: TRBJ2-5
v_gene: TRBV27
CDR3aa: ASSPGQGALGETQY

j_gene: TRBJ1-2
v_gene: TRBV29-1
CDR3aa: SGGTGDT

j_gene: TRBJ2-5
v_gene: TRBV30
CDR3aa: AWSVHGQETQY

j_gene: TRBJ1-2
v_gene: TRBV20-1
CDR3aa: SASFGYT

j_gene: TRBJ2-7
v_gene: TRBV7-9
CDR3aa: ASSWGWENLERNEQY

j_gene: TRBJ2-7
v_gene: TRBV30
CDR3aa: AWSPDWFDEQY

j_gene: TRBJ2-5
v_gene: TRBV4-3
CDR3aa: ASSQGTSHQETQY

j_gene: TRBJ1-2
v_gene: TRBV30
CDR3aa: AWNMGQIDGYT

j_gene: TRBJ1-5
v_gene: TRBV27
CDR3aa: ASRSDSQFNQPQH

j_gene: TRBJ2-7
v_gene: TRBV11-2
CDR3aa: ASSSPYEQY

j_gene: TRBJ2-7
v_gene: TRBV7-2
CDR3aa: ASRPSDSSYEQY

j_gene: TRBJ2-3
v_gene: TRBV6-1
CDR3aa: ASSDWAEASTDTQY

j_gene: TRBJ1-2
v_gene: TRBV29-1
CDR3aa: SVEGVGPEGYGYT

j_gene: TRBJ1-5
v_gene: TRBV28
CDR3aa: AIYPGTGKWDQPQH

j_gene: TRBJ1-4
v_gene: TRBV29-1
CDR3aa: SADADGSEKLF

j_gene: TRBJ1-4
v_gene: TRBV30
CDR3aa: AWSLGRNEKLF

j_gene: TRBJ2-7
v_gene: TRBV10-2
CDR3aa: ASSEGYEQY

j_gene: TRBJ1-1
v_gene: TRBV30
CDR3aa: AWSEGGPEAF

j_gene: TRBJ2-7
v_gene: TRBV12-5
CDR3aa: ASVPGQGVYEQY

j_gene: TRBJ2-5
v_gene: TRBV4-2
CDR3aa: ASSQEAALAEQETQY

j_gene: TRBJ1-1
v_gene: TRBV7-9
CDR3aa: ASSLASRGTEAF

j_gene: TRBJ1-5
v_gene: TRBV5-6
CDR3aa: ASSLGQGGLQPQH

j_gene: TRBJ1-2
v_gene: TRBV11-2
CDR3aa: ASSPPDPYYGYT

j_gene: TRBJ1-5
v_gene: TRBV30
CDR3aa: AWSDRVGNQPQH